Listed below are T cell receptor beta chains from one sample, sequenced in a study of T cells after somatic rescue of genetic block. Sequenced by immunoSEQ multiplex PCR; TCRdb stores in-frame clones only, minus some. The sample has 15,000 or so clones; around three quarters are singletons. The sample taken for sequencing was peripheral blood mononuclear cells (PBMCs). Receptors were obtained from a boy aged 5-17 years. Both conserved end residues are trimmed from each CDR3.

>TRBV7-3
ASSLIQADRGEWYAEAF
>TRBV5-4
ASSPGPASGLAGMLEQY
>TRBV27
ASSPGQGFYGYT
>TRBV19
ASRTGTLNTEAF
>TRBV9
ASSVEEGLRSEQY
>TRBV5-6
ASSLGRGGGYGYT
>TRBV28
ASRPPRGTETQY
>TRBV6-6
ASSHTKDSEAF
>TRBV19
ASSSPASSYEQY
>TRBV5-1
ASSIRGEGGRDTEAF
>TRBV5-1
ASGSGAGTSGRASQY
>TRBV5-1
ASSLNLRGTEAF
>TRBV11-3
ASSLGPGTSDNEQF
>TRBV19
ATKGGGDYGYT
>TRBV5-1
ASSLPPSGGPYEQY
>TRBV9
ASSGGGAVQPQH
>TRBV6-6
ASSPDSNQPQH
>TRBV28
AIVPTGLNYGYT
>TRBV7-9
ASRWTSGSYNEQF
>TRBV5-6
ASSLGVGNTIY
>TRBV30
AWSWWGTSGRVGKNEQF
>TRBV11-2
ASRRSLAGETQY
>TRBV7-6
ASSLEAGGISSYNEQF
>TRBV27
ASTPTGTSSGANVLT
>TRBV2
ASSEGGRGLGANVLT
>TRBV5-1
ASSSKNGPKETQY
>TRBV5-1
ASFGTGLSNEQF
>TRBV10-3
AISEWSQGADYGYT
>TRBV20-1
SARNTGELF
>TRBV2
ASSESGANTEAF
>TRBV7-3
ASSFSGGDTQY
>TRBV21-1
ASSKGPYSNQPQH
>TRBV6-1
ASIWPGGAGNTIY
>TRBV4-1
ASSGEGGGLYEQY
>TRBV5-6
ASNLGSLWDTDTQY
>TRBV14
ASSQEGWDTQY
>TRBV18
ASSPPDRVSYEQY
>TRBV4-1
ASSQGAGVGYEQY
>TRBV18
ASSPGTSGTDTQY
>TRBV6-1
ASSEGSGPNQPQH
>TRBV10-3
AISERGDSYNEQF
>TRBV5-1
ASSPQGPTDYEQY
>TRBV28
ASSFGHEQY
>TRBV15
ATTSGLPSTDTQY
>TRBV7-2
ASSLGYPGELF
>TRBV5-1
ASSQGVYGYT
>TRBV19
ASSMWAGATEAF
>TRBV7-3
ASSLWGDTQY
>TRBV11-2
ASSSNRAPYEQY